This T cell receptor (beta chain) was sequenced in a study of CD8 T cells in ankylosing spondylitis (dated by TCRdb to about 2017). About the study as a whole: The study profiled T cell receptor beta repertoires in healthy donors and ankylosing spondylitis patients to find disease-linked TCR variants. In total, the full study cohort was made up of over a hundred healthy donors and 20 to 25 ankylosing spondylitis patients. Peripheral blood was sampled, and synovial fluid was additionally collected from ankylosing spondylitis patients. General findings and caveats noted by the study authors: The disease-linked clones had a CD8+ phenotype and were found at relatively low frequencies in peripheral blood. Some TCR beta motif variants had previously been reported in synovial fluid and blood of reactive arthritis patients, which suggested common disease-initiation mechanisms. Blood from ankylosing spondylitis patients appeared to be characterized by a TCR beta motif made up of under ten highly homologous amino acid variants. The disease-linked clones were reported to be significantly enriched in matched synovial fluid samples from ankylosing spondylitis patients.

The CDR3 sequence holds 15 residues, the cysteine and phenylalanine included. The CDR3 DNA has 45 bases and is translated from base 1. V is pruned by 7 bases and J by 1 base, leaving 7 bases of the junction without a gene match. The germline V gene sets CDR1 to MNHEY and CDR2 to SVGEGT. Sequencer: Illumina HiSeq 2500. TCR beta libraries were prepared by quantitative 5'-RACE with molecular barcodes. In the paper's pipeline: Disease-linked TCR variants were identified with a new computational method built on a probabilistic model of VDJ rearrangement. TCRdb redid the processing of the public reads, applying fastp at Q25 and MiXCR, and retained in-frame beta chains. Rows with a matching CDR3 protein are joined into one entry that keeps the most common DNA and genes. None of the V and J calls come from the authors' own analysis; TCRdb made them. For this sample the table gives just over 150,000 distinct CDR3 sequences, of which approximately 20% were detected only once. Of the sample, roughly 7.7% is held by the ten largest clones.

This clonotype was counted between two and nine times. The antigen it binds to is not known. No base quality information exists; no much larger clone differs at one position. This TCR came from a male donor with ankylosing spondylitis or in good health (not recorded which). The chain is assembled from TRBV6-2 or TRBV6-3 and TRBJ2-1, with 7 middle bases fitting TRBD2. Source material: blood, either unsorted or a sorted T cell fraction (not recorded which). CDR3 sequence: CASTPTAGSYNEQFF. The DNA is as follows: TGTGCCAGCACCCCCACAGCGGGGTCCTACAATGAGCAGTTCTTC.